This T cell receptor (beta chain) emerged from a study of shared clonotypes between healthy human individuals. Clones were read by immunoSEQ multiplex PCR, and TCRdb kept only the in-frame ones, dropping some. Among some 380,000 clones, approximately 96% were seen once, and the ten largest hold about 0.34%. CDR1 and CDR2 from the germline V gene are ENHRY and SYGVKD. CDR3 length: 14 residues. Trimming removed 4 bases from V and 7 bases from J, with 14 bases in between. This clonotype was obtained from a man aged 25-45 years in good health. The chain recombines TRBV10-3 with TRBJ2-1, with D perhaps matching TRBD1 or TRBD2 (6 bases each). The sample consisted of memory CD8+ T cells sorted from blood. As for subset: CD45RO+ cells pooled with CCR7-negative TemRA cells. The CDR3 DNA sequence: TGTGCCATCAGTGGGGCCGGGGGCGTAAATGAGCAGTTCTTC. Its translation is CAISGAGGVNEQFF.